This TCR beta chain was documented in a study of T cell clonality in common variable immunodeficiency. Findings and limits, study-wide: T cell subpopulation sequencing would be needed to explain CVID clonality. Compared with controls, CVID subjects had fewer shared TCRbeta clones. Reportedly, TCR beta sequences from common variable immunodeficiency showed fewer deletions and N-nucleotide insertions. CVID subjects showed higher TCRbeta clonality than healthy controls.

TCRdb keeps only in-frame clones here, not all; method: immunoSEQ multiplex PCR. This sample carries 25,000 to 30,000 clones, none of them present only once. This clone was counted at least ten times. Its antigen is unknown. The read is 3 residues too short to cover the CDR3 end, so that end is filled in from the germline J gene. Patients and controls were mostly of Caucasian heritage. The CDR3 is 12 residues long. The germline CDR1 and CDR2 sequences are SGHRS and YFSETQ. V was pared by 4 bases and J by 1 base, with 3 bases between. This chain uses TRBV5-1 with TRBJ2-1; D unclear. The receptor was isolated from a human donor with common variable immunodeficiency. The sequencing sample was made of peripheral blood mononuclear cells. CDR3 bases read: TGCGCCAGCAGCGCGTCCTACAATGAG. Protein: CASSASYNE. The complete CDR3 reads CASSASYNEQFF.